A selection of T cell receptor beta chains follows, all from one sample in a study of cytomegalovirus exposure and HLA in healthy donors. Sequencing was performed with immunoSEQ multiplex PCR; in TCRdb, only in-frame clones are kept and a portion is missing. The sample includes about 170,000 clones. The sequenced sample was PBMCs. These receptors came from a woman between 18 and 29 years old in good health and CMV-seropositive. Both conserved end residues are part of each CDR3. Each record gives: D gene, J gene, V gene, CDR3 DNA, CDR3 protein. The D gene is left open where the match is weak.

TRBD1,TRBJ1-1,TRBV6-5,TGTGCCAGCAGGGAATTCAGGGGGCTCAGGACTGAAGCTTTCTTT,CASREFRGLRTEAFF
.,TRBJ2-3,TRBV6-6,TGTGCCAGCAGTTATGCCGGGACTTGGGAAGCAGATACGCAGTATTTT,CASSYAGTWEADTQYF
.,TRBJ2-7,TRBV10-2,TGCGCCAGCAAAGGCCCGGGTCGGACCTACGAGCAGTACTTC,CASKGPGRTYEQYF
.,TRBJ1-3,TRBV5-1,TGCGCCAGCAGCTTGGCAGGGACTGGAAACACCATATATTTT,CASSLAGTGNTIYF
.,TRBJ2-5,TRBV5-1,TGCGCCAGCAGCTTTAGTGGTTCGTACCAAGAGACCCAGTACTTC,CASSFSGSYQETQYF
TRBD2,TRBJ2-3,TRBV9,TGTGCCAGCAGCCCGGGGACTAGCGGGCACGGCACAGATACGCAGTATTTT,CASSPGTSGHGTDTQYF
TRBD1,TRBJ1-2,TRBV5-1,TGCGCCAGCAGCTTAACAGGGGGCAGTGTCGATGGCTACACCTTC,CASSLTGGSVDGYTF
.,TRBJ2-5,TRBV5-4,TGTGCCAGCAGCTTGGCTACCGGGGGGCTTTCCGAGACCCAGTACTTC,CASSLATGGLSETQYF
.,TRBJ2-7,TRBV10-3,TGTGCCATCAGTGGCAGGGAGCAGTACTTC,CAISGREQYF
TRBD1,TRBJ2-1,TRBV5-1,TGCGCCAGCAGCTGGGGACAGGGCAGTGAGCAGTTCTTC,CASSWGQGSEQFF
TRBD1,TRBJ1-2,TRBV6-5,TGTGCCAGCAGTTCAGGGGGGCCGCGTGGCTACACCTTC,CASSSGGPRGYTF
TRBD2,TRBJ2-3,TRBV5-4,TGTGCCAGCAGCTTGGTGGGGACTAGCGTGAATACGCAGTATTTT,CASSLVGTSVNTQYF